This T cell receptor beta chain was found in a study of immune evolution from preneoplasia to lung adenocarcinoma. Profiled with immunoSEQ multiplex PCR; TCRdb holds only in-frame clones, not every one. This table holds about 40,000 clones, roughly 71% found once. Germline assignment: CDR1 MRHNA and CDR2 SNTAGT. This CDR3 has 15 residues. The ends lost 5 bases at V and 5 bases at J; junction bases unmatched: 5. Material: FFPE invasive lung adenocarcinoma tissue. This sequence originates from a person between 60 and 69 years old with lung adenocarcinoma. The chain joins TRBV6-4 to TRBJ2-1; 11 bases match TRBD2. The CDR3 nucleotides are TGTGCCAGCAGTTTACTAGCGGGGGCAAACAATGAGCAGTTCTTC. This gives the protein CASSLLAGANNEQFF.